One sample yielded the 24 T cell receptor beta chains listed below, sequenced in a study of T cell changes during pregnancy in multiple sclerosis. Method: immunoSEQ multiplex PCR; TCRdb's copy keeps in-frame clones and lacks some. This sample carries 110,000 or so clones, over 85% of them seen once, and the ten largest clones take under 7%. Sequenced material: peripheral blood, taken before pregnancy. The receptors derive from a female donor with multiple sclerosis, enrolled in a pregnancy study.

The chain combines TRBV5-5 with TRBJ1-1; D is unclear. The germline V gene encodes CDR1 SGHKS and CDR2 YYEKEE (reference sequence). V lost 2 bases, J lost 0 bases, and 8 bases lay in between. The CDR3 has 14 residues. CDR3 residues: CASSLQLMNTEAFF. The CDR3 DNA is TGTGCCAGCAGCTTACAGCTTATGAACACTGAAGCTTTCTTT.

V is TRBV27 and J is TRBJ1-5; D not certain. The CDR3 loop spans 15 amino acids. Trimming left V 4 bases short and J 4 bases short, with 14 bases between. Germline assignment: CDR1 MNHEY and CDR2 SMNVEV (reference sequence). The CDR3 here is CASSSTGFGNQPQHF. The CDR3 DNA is TGTGCCAGCAGTTCGACTGGATTTGGGAATCAGCCCCAGCATTTT.

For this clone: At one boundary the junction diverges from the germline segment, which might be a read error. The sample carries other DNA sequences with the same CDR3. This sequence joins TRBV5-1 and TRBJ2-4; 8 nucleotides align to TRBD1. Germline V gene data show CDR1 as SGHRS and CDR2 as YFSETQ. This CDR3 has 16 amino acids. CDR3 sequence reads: CASSRTGLMAKNIQYF. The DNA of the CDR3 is TGCGCCAGCAGTCGGACAGGGCTTATGGCCAAAAACATTCAATACTTC.

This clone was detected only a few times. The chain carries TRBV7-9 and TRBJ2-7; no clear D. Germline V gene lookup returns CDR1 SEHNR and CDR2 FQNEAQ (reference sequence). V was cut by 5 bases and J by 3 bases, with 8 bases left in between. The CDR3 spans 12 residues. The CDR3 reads CASSHSGYEQYF. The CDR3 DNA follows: TGTGCCAGCAGCCATAGTGGCTACGAGCAGTACTTC. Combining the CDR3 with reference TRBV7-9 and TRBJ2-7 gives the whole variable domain DTGVSQNPRHKITKRGQNVTFRCDPISEHNRLYWYRQTLGQGPEFLTYFQNEAQLEKSRLLSDRFSAERPKGSFSTLEIQRTEQGDSAMYLCASSHSGYEQYFGPGTRLTVT.

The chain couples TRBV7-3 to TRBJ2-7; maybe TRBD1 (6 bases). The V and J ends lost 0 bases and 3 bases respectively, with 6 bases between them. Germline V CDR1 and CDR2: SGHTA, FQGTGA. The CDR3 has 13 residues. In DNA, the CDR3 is TGTGCCAGCAGCTTAACACAGGGCTACGAGCAGTACTTC. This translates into CASSLTQGYEQYF.

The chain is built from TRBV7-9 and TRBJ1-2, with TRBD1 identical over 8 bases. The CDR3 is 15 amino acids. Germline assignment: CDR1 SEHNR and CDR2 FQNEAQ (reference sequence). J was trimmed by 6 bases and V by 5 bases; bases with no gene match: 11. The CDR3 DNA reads TGTGCCAGCAGCCTTTCGGCAGGGGGCGTCCATGGCTACACCTTC. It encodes CASSLSAGGVHGYTF.

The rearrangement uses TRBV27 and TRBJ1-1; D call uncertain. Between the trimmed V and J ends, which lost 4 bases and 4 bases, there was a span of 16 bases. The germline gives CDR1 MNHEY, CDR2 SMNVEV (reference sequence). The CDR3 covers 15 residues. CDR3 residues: CASSSNIRVPTEAFF. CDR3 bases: TGTGCCAGCAGTTCGAACATCCGGGTCCCCACTGAAGCTTTCTTT.

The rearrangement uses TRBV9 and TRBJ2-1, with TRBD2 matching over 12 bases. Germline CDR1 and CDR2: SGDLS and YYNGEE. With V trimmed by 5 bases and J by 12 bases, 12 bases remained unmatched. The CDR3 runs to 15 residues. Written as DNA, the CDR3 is TGTGCCAGCAGGGACCTAGCGGGAGGGCCTCAGGGGCAGTTCTTC. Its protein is CASRDLAGGPQGQFF.

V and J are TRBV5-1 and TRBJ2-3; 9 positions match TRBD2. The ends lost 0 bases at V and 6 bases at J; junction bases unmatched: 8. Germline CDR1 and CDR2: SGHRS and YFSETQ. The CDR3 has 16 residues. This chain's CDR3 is CASSLALAGVADTQYF. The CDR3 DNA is TGCGCCAGCAGCTTGGCCTTAGCGGGAGTTGCCGATACGCAGTATTTT. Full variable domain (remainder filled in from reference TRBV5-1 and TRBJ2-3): KAGVTQTPRYLIKTRGQQVTLSCSPISGHRSVSWYQQTPGQGLQFLFEYFSETQRNKGNFPGRFSGRQFSNSRSEMNVSTLELGDSALYLCASSLALAGVADTQYFGPGTRLTVL.

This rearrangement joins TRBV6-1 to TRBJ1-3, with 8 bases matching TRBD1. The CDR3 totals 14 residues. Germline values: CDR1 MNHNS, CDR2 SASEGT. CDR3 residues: CASLTQGARDTIYF. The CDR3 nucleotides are TGTGCGTCTTTGACGCAGGGGGCGCGGGACACCATATATTTT.

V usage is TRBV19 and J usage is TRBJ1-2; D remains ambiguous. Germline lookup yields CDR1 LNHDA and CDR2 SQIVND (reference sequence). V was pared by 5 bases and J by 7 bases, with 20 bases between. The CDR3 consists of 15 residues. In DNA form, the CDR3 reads TGTGCCAGTAGTCCGGATGAGGGTCTACTCCTTGGCTACACCTTC. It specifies CASSPDEGLLLGYTF.

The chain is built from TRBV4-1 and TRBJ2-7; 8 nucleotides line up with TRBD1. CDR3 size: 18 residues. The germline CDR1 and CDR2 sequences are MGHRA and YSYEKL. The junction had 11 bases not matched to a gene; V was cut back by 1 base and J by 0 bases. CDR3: CASSQVFGTGGFSYEQYF. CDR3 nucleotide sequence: TGCGCCAGCAGCCAAGTTTTCGGGACAGGCGGGTTCTCCTACGAGCAGTACTTC.

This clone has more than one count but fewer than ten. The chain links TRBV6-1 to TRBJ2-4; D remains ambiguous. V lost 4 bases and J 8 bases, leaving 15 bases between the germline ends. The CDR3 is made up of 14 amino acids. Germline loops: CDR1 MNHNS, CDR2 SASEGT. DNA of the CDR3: TGTGCCAGCAGTGGAGGTTTCAGTATGGACATTCAGTACTTC. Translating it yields CASSGGFSMDIQYF.

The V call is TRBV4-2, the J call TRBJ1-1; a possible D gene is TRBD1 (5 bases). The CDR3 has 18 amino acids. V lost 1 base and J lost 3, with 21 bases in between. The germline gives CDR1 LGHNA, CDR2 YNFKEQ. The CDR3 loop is CASSQVPGRGMGDTEAFF. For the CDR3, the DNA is TGTGCCAGCAGCCAAGTGCCGGGGAGGGGAATGGGGGACACTGAAGCTTTCTTT.

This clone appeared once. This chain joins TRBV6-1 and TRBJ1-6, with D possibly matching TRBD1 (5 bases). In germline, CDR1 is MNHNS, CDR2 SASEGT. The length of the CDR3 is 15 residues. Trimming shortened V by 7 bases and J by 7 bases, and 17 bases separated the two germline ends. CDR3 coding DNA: TGTGCCAGCACTCCGGACATGTTGGCGAATTCACCCCTCCACTTT. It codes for CASTPDMLANSPLHF.

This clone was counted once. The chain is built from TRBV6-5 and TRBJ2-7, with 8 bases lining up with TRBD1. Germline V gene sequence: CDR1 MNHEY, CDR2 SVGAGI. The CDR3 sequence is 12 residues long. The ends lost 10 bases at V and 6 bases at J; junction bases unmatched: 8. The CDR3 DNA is TGTGCCACCGGACAGGGCTGGGGCGAGCAGTACTTC. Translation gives CATGQGWGEQYF.

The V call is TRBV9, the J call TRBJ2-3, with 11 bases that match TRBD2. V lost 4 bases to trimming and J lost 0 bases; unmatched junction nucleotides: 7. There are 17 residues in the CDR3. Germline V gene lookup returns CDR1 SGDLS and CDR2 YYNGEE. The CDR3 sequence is CASSTILAGVSTDTQYF. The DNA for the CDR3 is TGTGCCAGCAGCACTATACTAGCGGGAGTAAGCACAGATACGCAGTATTTT.

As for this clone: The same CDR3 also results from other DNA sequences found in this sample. The CDR3 coding sequence is TGTGCCAGCAGCCCCCGGACAGGATTGGACACTGAAGCTTTCTTT. This encodes CASSPRTGLDTEAFF. The chain combines TRBV7-9 with TRBJ1-1, with TRBD1 identical over 7 bases. The CDR3 consists of 15 residues. In germline, CDR1 is SEHNR, CDR2 FQNEAQ (reference sequence). The V segment lost 5 bases and the J segment 3 bases; nucleotides outside the gene matches: 9.

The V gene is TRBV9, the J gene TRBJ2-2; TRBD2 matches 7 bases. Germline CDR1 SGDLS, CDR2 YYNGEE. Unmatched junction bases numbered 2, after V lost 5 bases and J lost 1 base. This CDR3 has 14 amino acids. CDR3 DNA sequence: TGTGCCAGCAGTCTAGCGGTGAACACCGGGGAGCTGTTTTTT. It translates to CASSLAVNTGELFF.

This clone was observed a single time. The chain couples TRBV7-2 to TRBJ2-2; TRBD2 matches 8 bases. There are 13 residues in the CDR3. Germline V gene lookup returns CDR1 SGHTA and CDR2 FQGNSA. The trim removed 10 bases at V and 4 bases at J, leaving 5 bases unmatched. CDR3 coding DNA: TGTGCCACCGGGGGGGCCGGCACCGGGGAGCTGTTTTTT. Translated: CATGGAGTGELFF.

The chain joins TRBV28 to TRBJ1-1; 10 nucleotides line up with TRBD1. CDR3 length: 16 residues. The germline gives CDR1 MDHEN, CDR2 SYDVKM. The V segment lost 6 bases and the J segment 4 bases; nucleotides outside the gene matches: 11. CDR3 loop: CASSYPGRQGATEAFF. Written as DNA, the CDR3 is TGTGCCAGCAGCTACCCTGGGCGACAGGGGGCCACTGAAGCTTTCTTT.

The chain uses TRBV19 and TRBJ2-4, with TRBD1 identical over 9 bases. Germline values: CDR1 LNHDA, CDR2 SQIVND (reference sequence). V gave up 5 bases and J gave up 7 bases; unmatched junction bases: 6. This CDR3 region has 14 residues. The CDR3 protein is CASSRRTGVNIQYF. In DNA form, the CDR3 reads TGTGCCAGTAGTCGACGGACAGGGGTGAACATTCAGTACTTC.

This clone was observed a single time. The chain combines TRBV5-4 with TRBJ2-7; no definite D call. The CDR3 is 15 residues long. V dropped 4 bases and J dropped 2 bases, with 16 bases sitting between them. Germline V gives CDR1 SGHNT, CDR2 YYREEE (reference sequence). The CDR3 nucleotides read TGTGCCAGCAGCCACATGAAGGAGAGGACCTACGAGCAGTACTTC. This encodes CASSHMKERTYEQYF.

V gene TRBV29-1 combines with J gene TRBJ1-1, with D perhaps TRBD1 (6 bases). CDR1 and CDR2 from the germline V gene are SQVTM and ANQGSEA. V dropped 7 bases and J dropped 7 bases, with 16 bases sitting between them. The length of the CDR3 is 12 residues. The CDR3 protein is CSGGTGSGEAFF. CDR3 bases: TGCAGCGGGGGAACAGGGTCCGGTGAAGCTTTCTTT.